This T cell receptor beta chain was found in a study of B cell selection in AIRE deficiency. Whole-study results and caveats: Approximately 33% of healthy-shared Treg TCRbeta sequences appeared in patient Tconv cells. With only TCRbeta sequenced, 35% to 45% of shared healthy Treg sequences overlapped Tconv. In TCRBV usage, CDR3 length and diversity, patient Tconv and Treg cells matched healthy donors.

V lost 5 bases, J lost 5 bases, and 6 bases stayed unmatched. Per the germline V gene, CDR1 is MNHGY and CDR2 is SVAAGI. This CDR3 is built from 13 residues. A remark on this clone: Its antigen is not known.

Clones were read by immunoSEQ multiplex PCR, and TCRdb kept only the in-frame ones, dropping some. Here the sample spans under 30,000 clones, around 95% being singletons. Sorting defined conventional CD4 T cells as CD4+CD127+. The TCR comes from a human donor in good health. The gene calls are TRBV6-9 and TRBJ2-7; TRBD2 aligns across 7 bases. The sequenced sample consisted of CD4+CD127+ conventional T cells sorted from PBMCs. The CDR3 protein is CASSPGLVDEQYF. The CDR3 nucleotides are TGTGCCAGCAGTCCCGGACTAGTGGACGAGCAGTACTTC.